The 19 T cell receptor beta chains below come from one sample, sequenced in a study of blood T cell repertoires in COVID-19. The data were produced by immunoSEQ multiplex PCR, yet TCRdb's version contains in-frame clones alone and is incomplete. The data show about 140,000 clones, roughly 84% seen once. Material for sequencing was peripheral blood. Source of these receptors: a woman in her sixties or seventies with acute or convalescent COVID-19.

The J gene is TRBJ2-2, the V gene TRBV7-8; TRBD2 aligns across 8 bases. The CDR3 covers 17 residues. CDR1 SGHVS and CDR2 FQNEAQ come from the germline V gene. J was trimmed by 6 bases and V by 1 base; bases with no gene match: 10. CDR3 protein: CASSLEQAGVHAGELFF. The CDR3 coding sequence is TGTGCCAGCAGCTTAGAACAAGCGGGAGTTCATGCCGGGGAGCTGTTTTTT.

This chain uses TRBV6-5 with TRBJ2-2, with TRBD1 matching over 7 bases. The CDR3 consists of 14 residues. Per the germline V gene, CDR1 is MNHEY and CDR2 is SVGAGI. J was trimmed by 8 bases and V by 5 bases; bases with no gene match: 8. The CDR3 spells CASSTPTGPGELFF. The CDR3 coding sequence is TGTGCCAGCAGTACACCGACAGGGCCGGGGGAGCTGTTTTTT.

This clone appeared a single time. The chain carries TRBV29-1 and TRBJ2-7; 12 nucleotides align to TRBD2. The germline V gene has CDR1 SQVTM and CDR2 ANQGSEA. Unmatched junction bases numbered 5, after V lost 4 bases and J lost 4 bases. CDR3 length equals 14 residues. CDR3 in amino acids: CSVVGLAGGYEQYF. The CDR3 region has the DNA TGCAGCGTTGTGGGGCTAGCGGGAGGGTACGAGCAGTACTTC.

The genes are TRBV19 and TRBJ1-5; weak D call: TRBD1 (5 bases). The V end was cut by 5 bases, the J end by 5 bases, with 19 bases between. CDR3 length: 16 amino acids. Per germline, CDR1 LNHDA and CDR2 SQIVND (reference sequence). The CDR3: CASSPPRGGWDQPQHF. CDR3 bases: TGTGCCAGTAGTCCCCCGAGGGGAGGGTGGGATCAGCCCCAGCATTTT.

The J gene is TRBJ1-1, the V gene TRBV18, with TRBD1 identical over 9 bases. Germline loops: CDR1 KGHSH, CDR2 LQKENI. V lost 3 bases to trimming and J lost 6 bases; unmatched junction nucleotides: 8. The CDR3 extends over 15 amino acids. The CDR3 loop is CASSPMTGGAAEAFF. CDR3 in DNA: TGTGCCAGCTCACCCATGACAGGGGGGGCGGCTGAAGCTTTCTTT.

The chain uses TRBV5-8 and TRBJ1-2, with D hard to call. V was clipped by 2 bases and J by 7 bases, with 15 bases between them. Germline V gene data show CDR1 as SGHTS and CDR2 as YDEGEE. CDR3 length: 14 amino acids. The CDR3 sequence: CASSLEGIRGGYTF. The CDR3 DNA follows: TGTGCCAGCAGCTTAGAAGGAATCAGAGGTGGCTACACCTTC.

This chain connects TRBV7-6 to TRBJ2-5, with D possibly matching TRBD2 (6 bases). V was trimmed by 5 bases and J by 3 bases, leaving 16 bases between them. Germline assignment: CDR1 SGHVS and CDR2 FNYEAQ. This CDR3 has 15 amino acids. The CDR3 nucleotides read TGTGCCAGCAGCCCCGGAGGGGCTACTAAAGAGACCCAGTACTTC. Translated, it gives CASSPGGATKETQYF. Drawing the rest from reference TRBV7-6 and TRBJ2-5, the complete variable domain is GAGVSQSPRYKVTKRGQDVALRCDPISGHVSLYWYRQALGQGPEFLTYFNYEAQQDKSGLPNDRFSAERPEGSISTLTIQRTEQRDSAMYRCASSPGGATKETQYFGPGTRLLVL.

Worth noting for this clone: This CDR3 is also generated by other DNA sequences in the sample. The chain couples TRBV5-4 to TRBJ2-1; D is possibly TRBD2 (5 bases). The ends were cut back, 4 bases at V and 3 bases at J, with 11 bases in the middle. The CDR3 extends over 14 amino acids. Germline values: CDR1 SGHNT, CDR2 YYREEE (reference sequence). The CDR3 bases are TGTGCCAGCAGCGCACTTGGGAGCTACAATGAGCAGTTCTTC. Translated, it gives CASSALGSYNEQFF.

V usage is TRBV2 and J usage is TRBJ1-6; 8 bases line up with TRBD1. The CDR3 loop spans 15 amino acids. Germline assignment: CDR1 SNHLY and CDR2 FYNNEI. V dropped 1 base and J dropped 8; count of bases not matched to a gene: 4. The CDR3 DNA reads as TGTGCCAGCAGTGAAGGTCAGGGGGCGTATTCACCCCTCCACTTT. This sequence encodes CASSEGQGAYSPLHF.

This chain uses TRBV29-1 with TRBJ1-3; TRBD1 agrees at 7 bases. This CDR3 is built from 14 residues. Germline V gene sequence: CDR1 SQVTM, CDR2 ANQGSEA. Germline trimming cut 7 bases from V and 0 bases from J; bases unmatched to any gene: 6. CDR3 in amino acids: CSASTGASGNTIYF. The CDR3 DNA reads TGCAGCGCCTCCACAGGGGCCTCTGGAAACACCATATATTTT.

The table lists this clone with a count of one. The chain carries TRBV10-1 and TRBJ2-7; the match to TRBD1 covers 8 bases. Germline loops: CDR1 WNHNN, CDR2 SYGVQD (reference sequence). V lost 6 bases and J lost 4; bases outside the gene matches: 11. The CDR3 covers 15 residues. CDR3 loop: CASRTRGQDSYEQYF. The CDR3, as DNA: TGCGCCAGCAGGACGAGGGGACAGGACTCGTACGAGCAGTACTTC.

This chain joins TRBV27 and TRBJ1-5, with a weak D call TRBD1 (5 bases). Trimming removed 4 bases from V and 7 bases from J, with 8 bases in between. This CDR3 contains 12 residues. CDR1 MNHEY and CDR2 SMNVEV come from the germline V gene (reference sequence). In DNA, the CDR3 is TGTGCCAGCAGTTCTTGGGGCCAGCCCCAGCATTTT. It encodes CASSSWGQPQHF.

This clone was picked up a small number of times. The CDR3 DNA reads as TGTGCCAGCAGTATCCTACAGCGGGAGAACGAGCAGTACTTC. The encoded protein is CASSILQRENEQYF. The chain recombines TRBV28 with TRBJ2-7; 8 nucleotides match TRBD2. The CDR3 extends over 14 amino acids. With V trimmed by 5 bases and J by 5 bases, 8 bases remained unmatched. Per the germline V gene, CDR1 is MDHEN and CDR2 is SYDVKM.

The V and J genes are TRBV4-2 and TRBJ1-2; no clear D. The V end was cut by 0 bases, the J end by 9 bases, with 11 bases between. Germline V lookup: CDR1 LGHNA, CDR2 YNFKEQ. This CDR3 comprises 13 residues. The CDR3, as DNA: TGTGCCAGCAGCCAAGATATGAGCGGGAGCTACACCTTC. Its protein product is CASSQDMSGSYTF.

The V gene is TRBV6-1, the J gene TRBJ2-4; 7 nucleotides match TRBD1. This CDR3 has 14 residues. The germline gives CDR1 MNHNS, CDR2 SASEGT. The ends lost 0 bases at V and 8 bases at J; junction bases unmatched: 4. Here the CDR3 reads CASSEAGQAHIQYF. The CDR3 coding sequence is TGTGCCAGCAGTGAAGCCGGACAGGCCCACATTCAGTACTTC.

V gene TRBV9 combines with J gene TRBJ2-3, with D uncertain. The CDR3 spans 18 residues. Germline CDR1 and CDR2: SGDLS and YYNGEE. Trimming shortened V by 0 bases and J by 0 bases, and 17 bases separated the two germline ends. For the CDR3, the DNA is TGTGCCAGCAGCGTAGGTCCATTAAGTCAAACTAGCACAGATACGCAGTATTTT. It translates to CASSVGPLSQTSTDTQYF.

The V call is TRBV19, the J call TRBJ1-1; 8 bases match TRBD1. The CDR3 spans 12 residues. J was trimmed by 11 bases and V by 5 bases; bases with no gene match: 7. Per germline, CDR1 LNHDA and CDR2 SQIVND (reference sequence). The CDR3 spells CASSPRTGWAFF. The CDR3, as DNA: TGTGCCAGTAGTCCCCGGACAGGGTGGGCTTTCTTT.

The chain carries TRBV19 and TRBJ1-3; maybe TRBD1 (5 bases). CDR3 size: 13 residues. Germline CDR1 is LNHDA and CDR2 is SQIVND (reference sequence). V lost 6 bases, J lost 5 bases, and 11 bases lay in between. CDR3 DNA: TGTGCCAGTAGCTGGCAGGGAAGAAACACCATATATTTT. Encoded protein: CASSWQGRNTIYF. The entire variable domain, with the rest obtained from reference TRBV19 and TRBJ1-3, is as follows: DGGITQSPKYLFRKEGQNVTLSCEQNLNHDAMYWYRQDPGQGLRLIYYSQIVNDFQKGDIAEGYSVSREKKESFPLTVTSAQKNPTAFYLCASSWQGRNTIYFGEGSWLTVV.

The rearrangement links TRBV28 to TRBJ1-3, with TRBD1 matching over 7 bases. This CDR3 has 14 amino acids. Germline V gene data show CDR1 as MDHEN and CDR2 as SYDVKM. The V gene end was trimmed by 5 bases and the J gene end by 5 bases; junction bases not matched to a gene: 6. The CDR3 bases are TGTGCCAGCAGTCGGAGGACAGGAAGAAACACCATATATTTT. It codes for CASSRRTGRNTIYF.